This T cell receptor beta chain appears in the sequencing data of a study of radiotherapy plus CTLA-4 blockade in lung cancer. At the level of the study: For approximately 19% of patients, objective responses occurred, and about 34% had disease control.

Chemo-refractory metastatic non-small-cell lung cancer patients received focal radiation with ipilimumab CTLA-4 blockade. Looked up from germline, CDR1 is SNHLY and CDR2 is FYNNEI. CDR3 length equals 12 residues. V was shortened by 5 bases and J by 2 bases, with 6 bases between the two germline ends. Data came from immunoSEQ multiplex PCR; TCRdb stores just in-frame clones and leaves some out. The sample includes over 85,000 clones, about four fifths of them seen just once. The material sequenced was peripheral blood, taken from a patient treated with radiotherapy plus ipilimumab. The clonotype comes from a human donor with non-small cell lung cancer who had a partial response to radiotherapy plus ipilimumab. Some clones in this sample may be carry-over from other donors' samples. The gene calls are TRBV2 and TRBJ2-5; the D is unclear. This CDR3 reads CASSLQQETQYF. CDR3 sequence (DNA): TGTGCCAGCAGTTTACAGCAAGAGACCCAGTACTTC.